This T cell receptor beta chain was sequenced during a study of blood T cell repertoires in COVID-19. Overall study context: Some COVID-19 samples were acute and others convalescent; all came from the United States, Italy and Spain. Sample material is recorded as cDNA or gDNA derived from T cells, B-cell-depleted T cells, or PBMCs.

Sequencing used immunoSEQ multiplex PCR; TCRdb keeps in-frame clones, though not all of them. Seen here are 240,000 or so clones, over 65% observed once, and the top ten hold around 3.4%. Germline lookup yields CDR1 SNHLY and CDR2 FYNNEI. V lost 5 bases and J lost 1, with 12 bases in between. This CDR3 comprises 15 residues. This sequence originates from a woman of 80 years or more with acute or convalescent COVID-19. The chain joins TRBV2 to TRBJ2-1, with D perhaps matching TRBD2 (5 bases). The sequenced sample consisted of peripheral blood. The CDR3 nucleotides are TGTGCCAGCAGTTCAAGGGAGTCTTCCTACAATGAGCAGTTCTTC. Translating it yields CASSSRESSYNEQFF.